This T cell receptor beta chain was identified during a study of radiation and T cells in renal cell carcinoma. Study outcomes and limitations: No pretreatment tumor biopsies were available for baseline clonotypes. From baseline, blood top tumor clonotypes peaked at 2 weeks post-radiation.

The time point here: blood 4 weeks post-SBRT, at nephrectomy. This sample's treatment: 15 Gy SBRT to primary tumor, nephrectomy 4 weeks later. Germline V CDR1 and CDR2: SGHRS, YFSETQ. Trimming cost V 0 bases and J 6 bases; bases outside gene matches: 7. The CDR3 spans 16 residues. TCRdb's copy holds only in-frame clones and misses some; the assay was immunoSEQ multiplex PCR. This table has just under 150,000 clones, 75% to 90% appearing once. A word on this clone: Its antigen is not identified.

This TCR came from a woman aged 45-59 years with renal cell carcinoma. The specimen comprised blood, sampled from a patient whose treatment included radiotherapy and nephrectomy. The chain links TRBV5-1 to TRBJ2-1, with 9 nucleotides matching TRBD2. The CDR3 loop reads CASSLDRGRASNEQFF. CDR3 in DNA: TGCGCCAGCAGCTTGGATCGCGGGAGGGCCTCCAATGAGCAGTTCTTC.